Reported below is one T cell receptor (beta chain). This clonotype has a count of ten or more. There is no known antigen for this receptor. No much larger clone exists at a distance of one base, and base qualities are not known. What the time point label conveys for this sample: newly diagnosed GD, antithyroid drugs for less than 3 months. For both TCR sequencing and RNA sequencing, RNA was extracted from PBMCs using TRIzol. The diagnosis of Graves' disease followed American Thyroid Association guidelines. Recruitment of patients was carried out at an endocrinology department in Xi'an, China. Each patient gave around 9 milliliters of peripheral blood, collected in an EDTA anticoagulant tube. Ficoll Paque Plus density gradient separation was used to isolate PBMCs, and no further T cell sorting was done. RNA quality was checked with an Agilent 2100 Bioanalyzer and agarose gel, and concentration with a NanoDrop 2000.

The sample is drawn from a study of regulatory T cells in long-lasting Graves disease (dated by TCRdb to the early 2020s). Regarding the complete study: Newly diagnosed Graves' disease patients had taken antithyroid drugs for less than 3 months. This study used TCR sequencing and RNA sequencing of peripheral blood to compare persistent Graves' disease patients against newly diagnosed Graves' disease patients. The study took place in China and was registered as a clinical trial. A total of roughly 35 samples were covered by TCR sequencing, comprising some 13 persistent and roughly 20 newly diagnosed Graves' disease patients. Summary of the overall study and its limitations: Only the TCR beta chain was sequenced and analyzed. Only peripheral blood was studied, because thyroid tissue, the primary lesion, was inaccessible. Persistent patients shared more public clonotypes among themselves (2,741) than newly diagnosed patients did (more than 950). Lower TCR Shannon entropy and fewer highly expanded clones were observed in persistent Graves' disease patients than in newly diagnosed patients, which suggested clonal expansion. Persistent disease showed preferential use of TRBV28, TRBJ1-2 and TRBJ2-5, whereas newly diagnosed disease favored TRBV20-1 and TRBJ2-1. The authors noted that the small sample size was a limitation that may lower accuracy.

Sequences SQVTM (CDR1) and ANQGSEA (CDR2) are obtained from the germline V gene. The V end gives up 6 bases and the J end 2 bases, leaving 9 bases in the junction not matched to a gene. The CDR3 runs 14 amino acids, cysteine and phenylalanine included. Of all the DNA, just the CDR3 is kept, 42 bases in frame from base 1. Libraries were constructed by multiplex PCR. Sequencing used an Illumina HiSeq 4000. To build TCR beta libraries, CDR3 regions were amplified by Arm-PCR using iRepertoire HTBI primers. PCR products were gel purified before sequencing. In the source study's methods: A total of 62 TRBV and some 15 TRBJ segments were identified across samples and were used for gene usage analysis of CDR3 amino acid clonotypes. Filtered high-quality paired reads were merged into contigs using COPE and FqMerger. BLAST was used to align contigs to the IMGT TRBV, TRBD and TRBJ reference genes, and CDR3 was defined following IMGT. Any clonotype with a frequency above 0.1% was counted as a highly expanded clone. Shannon entropy served as the measure of repertoire diversity, while the Gini coefficient captured V-J evenness. Clonotypes shared by more than one individual were considered public. TCRdb redid the processing of the public reads, applying fastp at Q25 and MiXCR, and retained in-frame beta chains. Records with the same CDR3 protein are collapsed into one entry carrying the most frequent genes and DNA. TCRdb, not the authors, supplied the V and J calls. The sample table contains some 250,000 distinct CDR3 sequences; only one count was recorded for 15% to 20% of them. The ten top clones hold around 15% of the sample.

These sequences were also reported in another study, on T cells in Graves' hyperthyroidism and ophthalmopathy. Per that second paper: Stable Graves' hyperthyroidism was defined as the absence of progression to ophthalmopathy over 18 months of follow-up. The hyperthyroidism patients were between 18 and 65 years old and newly diagnosed, with a disease duration of less than 2 months. Any patient with an uncontrolled infection, another autoimmune disease, pregnancy or lactation was excluded. Clinical symptoms, serum thyroxine and TRAb, thyroid ultrasound, and orbital computed tomography formed the basis for the diagnoses. A first-round RT-PCR of the TCR CDR3 used the HTBI primer set with the Qiagen OneStep RT-PCR kit. Blood samples also contained most of the expanded thyroid clonotypes (frequency above 0.001), which suggests that blood repertoires may reflect thyroid immune responses. Ophthalmopathy was separated from stable hyperthyroidism by a 13 V-J signature model, with approximately 90% sensitivity and about 81% specificity obtained in cross-validation and 80%/75% obtained in testing. In validation, the model predicted progression to ophthalmopathy a median of roughly 6.1 months before onset, with about 70% sensitivity and 72.22% specificity. TCR V-J signatures able to tell the groups apart were searched for in a discovery cohort of 90 to 100 patients, of whom approximately 40 had Graves' ophthalmopathy and around 58 had stable Graves' hyperthyroidism. Prospective prediction of ophthalmopathy was tested in an independent validation cohort of fewer than 20 hyperthyroidism patients and 15 to 17 patients who later progressed to ophthalmopathy. The 95 to 100 discovery patients were randomly split 7:3 into training and test sets. In about six Graves' hyperthyroidism patients, the study also compared T-cell repertoires from thyroid tissue with T-cell repertoires from blood. After sampling, hyperthyroidism patients received methimazole starting at 30 mg daily, and ophthalmopathy patients received high-dose intravenous methylprednisolone. The libraries were constructed in a second round of multiplex PCR and then size-selected and purified. Sequencing of the libraries was done on an Illumina HiSeq2000 using paired-end 100 bp reads. Raw data were processed with SOAPnuke, discarding reads with adapters, uncalled bases, mean Phred below 15, or no exact constant-primer or identifier match. High-quality paired reads were merged using COPE v1.2.5, and each unique nucleotide sequence was defined as a clonotype. MiTCR v1.1 was used to align the clonotypes against IMGT TRBV, TRBD and TRBJ reference segments. The analysis was restricted to V-J combinations with a frequency above 0.0001, which together covered 99.2% of the repertoires. The TCS score was defined as F50 (clonal expansion) divided by E x V (chaos), with BLOSUM62-based TCRdist calculated between CDR3 peptides within each V-J. Welch's t-statistics and random forest reduced approximately 520 V-J features to under 15, which were used in a naive Bayes classifier (R e1071). No statistical method was used to fix the sample size in advance, and group allocation was not hidden from the investigators. The paper reports TCR Vbeta CDR3 sequencing of more than 120 peripheral blood samples: 43 ophthalmopathy, about 75 hyperthyroidism and some 17 progressor patients.

This clonotype originated in a woman in her 30s with Graves disease. Donor details come from another sample of the same person, matched by shared clones. Sequenced here: peripheral blood mononuclear cells (PBMCs), sampled at new diagnosis, from a patient treated with antithyroid drugs. The rearranged chain carries TRBV29-1 and TRBJ2-7, and 8 junction bases match TRBD2. The sequence in DNA is TGCAGCGTCTCCCGATTTAGCGGGACCTACGAGCAGTACTTC. Translated, it gives CSVSRFSGTYEQYF.